These 20 T cell receptor beta chains share one sample of origin, sequenced in a study of OX40 agonist ivuxolimab in advanced cancers. The library was generated by the immunoSEQ multiplex PCR assay. Imported from immuneACCESS, the table was reduced by TCRdb to in-frame sequences with V and J called. These copies leave out some clones; in studies compared against another copy, an unresolved V gene accounts for under half, and the cause of the remainder is not known. This sample lists roughly 62,000 clones; around 83% were detected once. About 5.1% of the sample is in the top ten clones. Source: CD4+ or CD8+ T cells sorted from blood, taken in a trial of the OX40 agonist ivuxolimab. These receptors were taken from an adult with an advanced solid tumor such as melanoma, head and neck, liver or kidney cancer.

This chain uses TRBV11-2 with TRBJ1-1, with 7 nucleotides matching TRBD1. V lost 1 base to trimming and J lost 1 base; unmatched junction nucleotides: 6. Germline V CDR1 and CDR2: SGHAT, FQNNGV. The CDR3 length is 16 residues. The DNA of the CDR3 is TGTGCCAGCAGCTTAGGGACAGGTTGGGGGAACACTGAAGCTTTCTTT. It encodes CASSLGTGWGNTEAFF.

V usage is TRBV7-9 and J usage is TRBJ2-2; D ambiguous. The V and J ends lost 4 bases and 3 bases respectively, with 12 bases between them. Germline V lookup: CDR1 SEHNR, CDR2 FQNEAQ (reference sequence). CDR3 length: 15 amino acids. The CDR3 region has the DNA TGTGCCAGCAGCTCGACCCGGTCAGACACCGGGGAGCTGTTTTTT. This translates into CASSSTRSDTGELFF.

This clone appeared once. The genes are TRBV2 and TRBJ2-3; 7 bases are shared with TRBD2. V was clipped by 7 bases and J by 5 bases; unmatched bases: 9. The CDR3 has 14 amino acids. Germline V CDR1 and CDR2: SNHLY, FYNNEI. The CDR3 protein is CASTGGREGDTQYF. CDR3 nucleotide sequence: TGTGCCAGCACGGGCGGGAGAGAAGGAGATACGCAGTATTTT.

V is TRBV11-3 and J is TRBJ2-3; D gene ambiguous. The V and J ends lost 1 base and 4 bases respectively, with 3 bases between them. The V gene's germline CDR1 is SGHNT and CDR2 YENEEA. This CDR3 is 12 amino acids long. DNA for the CDR3: TGTGCCAGCAGCTTAGGATCAGATACGCAGTATTTT. It is translated as CASSLGSDTQYF.

The rearrangement joins TRBV7-8 to TRBJ2-3; D not certain. This CDR3 has 11 residues. Germline assignment: CDR1 SGHVS and CDR2 FQNEAQ. Trimming stripped 4 bases from V and 4 bases from J, with 3 bases between. CDR3 amino acids: CASSSADTQYF. CDR3 in DNA: TGTGCCAGCAGCTCTGCAGATACGCAGTATTTT.

CDR3 protein: CASSQDWGGGLQETQYF. CDR3 sequence (DNA): TGTGCCAGCAGCCAAGATTGGGGCGGGGGGCTGCAAGAGACCCAGTACTTC. This chain uses TRBV4-2 with TRBJ2-5; 8 nucleotides match TRBD2. Germline CDR1 and CDR2: LGHNA and YNFKEQ. The ends lost 0 bases at V and 2 bases at J; junction bases unmatched: 8. CDR3 length: 17 residues.

This clone was observed once. The chain joins TRBV30 to TRBJ2-1; 7 bases match TRBD2. The germline V gene has CDR1 GTSNPN and CDR2 SVGIG (reference sequence). V dropped 3 bases and J dropped 8; count of bases not matched to a gene: 7. The CDR3 is 13 residues long. The CDR3 DNA follows: TGTGCCTGGAGGGGACTCGGGGGGTATGAGCAGTTCTTC. As protein: CAWRGLGGYEQFF. Full variable domain (remainder filled in from reference TRBV30 and TRBJ2-1): SQTIHQWPATLVQPVGSPLSLECTVEGTSNPNLYWYRQAAGRGLQLLFYSVGIGQISSEVPQNLSASRPQDRQFILSSKKLLLSDSGFYLCAWRGLGGYEQFFGPGTRLTVL.

The V and J genes are TRBV11-2 and TRBJ2-1, with no clear D. Trimming cost V 7 bases and J 0 bases, with 10 bases left between them. The CDR3 extends over 14 amino acids. In germline, CDR1 is SGHAT, CDR2 FQNNGV. The CDR3 DNA follows: TGTGCCAGCAATTCCGGCAACTCCTACAATGAGCAGTTCTTC. This encodes CASNSGNSYNEQFF.

The chain couples TRBV7-9 to TRBJ2-7; TRBD1 matches at 12 bases. This CDR3 has 16 amino acids. V gave up 4 bases and J gave up 1 base; unmatched junction bases: 5. Germline-derived CDR1 and CDR2 are SEHNR and FQNEAQ (reference sequence). CDR3 DNA: TGTGCCAGCAGCTCGGGACAGGGGGCAACGTCCTACGAGCAGTACTTC. Translating it yields CASSSGQGATSYEQYF.

The chain joins TRBV11-2 to TRBJ2-1; TRBD1 matches at 7 bases. The CDR3 spans 15 residues. CDR1 and CDR2 (germline): SGHAT, FQNNGV. V lost 4 bases to trimming and J lost 0 bases; unmatched junction nucleotides: 3. In DNA, the CDR3 is TGTGCCAGCAGCTCCAGGGACAGCTCCTACAATGAGCAGTTCTTC. The encoded protein is CASSSRDSSYNEQFF.

The chain employs TRBV28 and TRBJ2-1, with D possibly being TRBD1 or TRBD2 (5 bases each). Germline V gene lookup returns CDR1 MDHEN and CDR2 SYDVKM. This CDR3 comprises 14 residues. V shed 6 bases and J shed 10 bases, with 19 bases lying between them. CDR3 loop: CASSPSLRGDEQFF. The CDR3 DNA reads TGTGCCAGCAGCCCTTCTCTTAGGGGAGACGAGCAGTTCTTC.

The chain joins TRBV7-2 to TRBJ2-5; D is unresolved. Deletions cut 2 bases from V and 7 bases from J, with 11 bases between. Germline lookup yields CDR1 SGHTA and CDR2 FQGNSA. The CDR3 consists of 13 residues. CDR3 DNA sequence: TGTGCCAGCAGCTTAAGGCAGCTCTCGACCCAGTACTTC. As protein: CASSLRQLSTQYF.

The chain uses TRBV6-5 and TRBJ1-4, with a tentative D call TRBD1 (6 bases). Trimming stripped 6 bases from V and 14 bases from J, with 22 bases between. This CDR3 contains 14 residues. Germline lookup yields CDR1 MNHEY and CDR2 SVGAGI. The CDR3 protein is CASRAEEQGGKLFF. The CDR3 nucleotides read TGTGCCAGCAGAGCCGAGGAGCAAGGGGGGAAGCTGTTTTTT.

This chain links TRBV2 with TRBJ2-3; D uncertain. Trimming took off 7 bases at V and 1 base at J, with 12 bases between the two ends. The CDR3 covers 14 residues. Germline V gene lookup returns CDR1 SNHLY and CDR2 FYNNEI. CDR3 nucleotides: TGTGCCAGCACCCATATAGGGCGCACAGATACGCAGTATTTT. It translates to CASTHIGRTDTQYF.

This clone has only a few counts. The rearrangement uses TRBV6-6 and TRBJ1-5; D is possibly TRBD1 (6 bases). V lost 4 bases to trimming and J lost 6 bases, with 16 bases between them. The germline CDR1 and CDR2 sequences are MNHNY and SVGAGI (reference sequence). The CDR3 extends over 15 amino acids. CDR3 sequence reads: CASSSYGEGGQPQHF. Here the CDR3 DNA reads TGTGCCAGCAGTTCCTACGGGGAAGGGGGTCAGCCCCAGCATTTT.

This rearrangement joins TRBV7-2 to TRBJ2-1; 7 bases match TRBD2. Germline V gene lookup returns CDR1 SGHTA and CDR2 FQGNSA. The CDR3 loop spans 16 amino acids. Trimming removed 0 bases from V and 2 bases from J; junction bases left unmatched: 4. Here the CDR3 DNA reads TGTGCCAGCAGCTTAGCCTCGAGCGGGACCTACAATGAGCAGTTCTTC. Translating it yields CASSLASSGTYNEQFF.

The chain recombines TRBV4-1 with TRBJ2-2, with D perhaps matching TRBD1 or TRBD2 (5 bases each). In germline, CDR1 is MGHRA, CDR2 YSYEKL. Trimming took off 0 bases at V and 6 bases at J, with 23 bases between the two ends. The CDR3 totals 19 residues. The CDR3: CASSQERGVRGDSPGELFF. In DNA form, the CDR3 reads TGCGCCAGCAGCCAAGAAAGAGGGGTGAGGGGAGACTCCCCCGGGGAGCTGTTTTTT.

V usage is TRBV19 and J usage is TRBJ1-2; D not certain. The CDR3 has 14 residues. Germline V gives CDR1 LNHDA, CDR2 SQIVND (reference sequence). Trimming took off 5 bases at V and 1 base at J, with 11 bases between the two ends. This chain's CDR3 is CASSSRTGNYGYTF. CDR3 coding DNA: TGTGCCAGTAGTTCAAGGACGGGTAACTATGGCTACACCTTC.

The chain carries TRBV28 and TRBJ2-7; a possible D gene is TRBD1 (5 bases). This CDR3 spans 14 amino acids. Trimming removed 6 bases from V and 2 bases from J, with 14 bases in between. Per the germline V gene, CDR1 is MDHEN and CDR2 is SYDVKM. The DNA for the CDR3 is TGTGCCAGCAGCATCGAAGGGGCGGCCTACGAGCAGTACTTC. Translated: CASSIEGAAYEQYF.

The V call is TRBV11-2, the J call TRBJ2-5; 7 bases align to TRBD2. V shed 5 bases and J 9 bases; nucleotides not matched to a gene: 12. This CDR3 region has 14 residues. CDR1 SGHAT and CDR2 FQNNGV come from the germline V gene. The CDR3 region is CASSPRTSRSAQYF. The CDR3 DNA follows: TGTGCCAGCAGCCCCAGGACTAGTCGGTCGGCCCAGTACTTC. Complete variable domain (other parts from reference TRBV11-2 and TRBJ2-5): EAGVAQSPRYKIIEKRQSVAFWCNPISGHATLYWYQQILGQGPKLLIQFQNNGVVDDSQLPKDRFSAERLKGVDSTLKIQPAKLEDSAVYLCASSPRTSRSAQYFGPGTRLLVL.